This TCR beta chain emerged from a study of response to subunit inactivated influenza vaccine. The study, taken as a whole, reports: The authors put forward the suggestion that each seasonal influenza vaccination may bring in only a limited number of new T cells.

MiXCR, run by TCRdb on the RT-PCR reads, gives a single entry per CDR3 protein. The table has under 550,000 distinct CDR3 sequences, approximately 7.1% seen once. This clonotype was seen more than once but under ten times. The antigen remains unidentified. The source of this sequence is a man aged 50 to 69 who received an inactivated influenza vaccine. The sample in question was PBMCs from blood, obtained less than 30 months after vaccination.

The CDR3 DNA is TGCGCCAGCAGGACGGACGGGTTTTTCACCGGGGAGCTGTTTTTT. It encodes CASRTDGFFTGELFF. The chain joins TRBV5-1 to TRBJ2-2; no reliable D call. Looked up from germline, CDR1 is SGHRS and CDR2 is YFSETQ. The germline V and J ends were trimmed by 5 bases and 4 bases, with 15 bases remaining between them. The CDR3 length is 15 residues.